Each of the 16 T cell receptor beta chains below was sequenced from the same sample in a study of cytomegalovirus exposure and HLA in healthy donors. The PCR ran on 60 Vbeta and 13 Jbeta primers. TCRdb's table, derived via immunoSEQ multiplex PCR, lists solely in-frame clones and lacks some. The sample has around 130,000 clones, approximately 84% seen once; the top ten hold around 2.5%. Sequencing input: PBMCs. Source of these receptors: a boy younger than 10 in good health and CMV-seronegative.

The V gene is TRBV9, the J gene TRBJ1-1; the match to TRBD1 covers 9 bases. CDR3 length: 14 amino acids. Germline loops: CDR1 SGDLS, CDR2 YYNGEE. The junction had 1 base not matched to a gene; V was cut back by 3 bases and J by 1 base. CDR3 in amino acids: CASSAGQGNTEAFF. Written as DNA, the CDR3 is TGTGCCAGCAGCGCGGGACAGGGGAACACTGAAGCTTTCTTT.

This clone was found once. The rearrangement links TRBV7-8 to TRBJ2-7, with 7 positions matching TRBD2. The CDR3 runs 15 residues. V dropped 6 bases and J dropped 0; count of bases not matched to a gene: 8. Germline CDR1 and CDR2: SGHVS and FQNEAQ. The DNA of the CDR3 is TGTGCCAGCAGTGAAACTAGCGCTTTCTCCTACGAGCAGTACGTC. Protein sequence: CASSETSAFSYEQYV.

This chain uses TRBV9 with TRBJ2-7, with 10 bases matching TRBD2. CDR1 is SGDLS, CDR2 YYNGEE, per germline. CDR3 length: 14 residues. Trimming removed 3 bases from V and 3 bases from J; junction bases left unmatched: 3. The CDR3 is CASSEGLADYEQYF. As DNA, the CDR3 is TGTGCCAGCAGCGAAGGACTAGCGGACTACGAGCAGTACTTC.

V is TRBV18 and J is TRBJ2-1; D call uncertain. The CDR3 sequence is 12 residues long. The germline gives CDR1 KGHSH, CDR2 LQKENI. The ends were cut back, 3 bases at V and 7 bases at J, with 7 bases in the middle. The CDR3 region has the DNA TGTGCCAGCTCACCCCCGGGTAATGAGCAGTTCTTC. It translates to CASSPPGNEQFF.

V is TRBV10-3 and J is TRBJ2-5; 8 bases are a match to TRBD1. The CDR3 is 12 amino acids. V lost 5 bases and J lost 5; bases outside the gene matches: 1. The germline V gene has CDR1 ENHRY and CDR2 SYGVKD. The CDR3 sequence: CAISWTGETQYF. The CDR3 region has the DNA TGTGCCATCAGTTGGACAGGGGAGACCCAGTACTTC.

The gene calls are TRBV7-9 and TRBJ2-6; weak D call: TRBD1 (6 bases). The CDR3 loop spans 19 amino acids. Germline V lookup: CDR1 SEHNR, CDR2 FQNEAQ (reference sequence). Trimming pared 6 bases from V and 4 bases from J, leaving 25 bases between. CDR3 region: CASSGPRAGDLGGANVLTF. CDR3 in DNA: TGTGCCAGCAGTGGACCCCGGGCAGGGGATCTAGGAGGGGCCAACGTCCTGACTTTC.

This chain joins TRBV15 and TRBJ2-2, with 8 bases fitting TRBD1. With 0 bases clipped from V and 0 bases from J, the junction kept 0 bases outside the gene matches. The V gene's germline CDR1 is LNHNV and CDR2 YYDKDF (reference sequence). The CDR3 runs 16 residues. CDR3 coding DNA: TGTGCCACCAGCAGAGACAGGGGGCCGAACACCGGGGAGCTGTTTTTT. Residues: CATSRDRGPNTGELFF.

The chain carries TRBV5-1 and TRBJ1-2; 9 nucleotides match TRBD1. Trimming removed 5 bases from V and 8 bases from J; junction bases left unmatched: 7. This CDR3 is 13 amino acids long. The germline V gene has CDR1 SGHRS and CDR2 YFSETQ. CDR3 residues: CASSYGTGSGYTF. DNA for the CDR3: TGCGCCAGCAGTTATGGGACAGGGAGCGGCTACACCTTC.

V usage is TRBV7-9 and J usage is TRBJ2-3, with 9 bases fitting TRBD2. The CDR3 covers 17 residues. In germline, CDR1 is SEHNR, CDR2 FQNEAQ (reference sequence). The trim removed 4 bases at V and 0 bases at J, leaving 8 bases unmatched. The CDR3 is CASSSSGRIASTDTQYF. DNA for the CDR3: TGTGCCAGCAGCTCGAGCGGGAGGATCGCTAGCACAGATACGCAGTATTTT.

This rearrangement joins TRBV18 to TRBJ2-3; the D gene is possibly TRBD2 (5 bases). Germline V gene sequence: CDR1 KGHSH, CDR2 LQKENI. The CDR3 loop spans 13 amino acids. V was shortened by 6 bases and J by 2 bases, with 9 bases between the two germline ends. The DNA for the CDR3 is TGTGCCAGCTCCTTGGACTCCACAGATACGCAGTATTTT. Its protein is CASSLDSTDTQYF.

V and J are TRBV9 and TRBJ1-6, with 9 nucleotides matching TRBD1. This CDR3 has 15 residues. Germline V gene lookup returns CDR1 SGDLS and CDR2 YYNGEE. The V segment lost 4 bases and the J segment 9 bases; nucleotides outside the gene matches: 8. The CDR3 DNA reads TGTGCCAGCAGCCCCGGACAGGGGATAATTTCACCCCTCCACTTT. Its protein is CASSPGQGIISPLHF.

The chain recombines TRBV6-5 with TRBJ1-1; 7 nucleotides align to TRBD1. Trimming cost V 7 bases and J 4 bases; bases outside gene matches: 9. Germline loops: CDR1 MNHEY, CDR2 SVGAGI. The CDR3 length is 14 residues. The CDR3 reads CASTGDRSGTEAFF. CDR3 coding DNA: TGTGCCAGCACCGGGGACAGATCGGGCACTGAAGCTTTCTTT.

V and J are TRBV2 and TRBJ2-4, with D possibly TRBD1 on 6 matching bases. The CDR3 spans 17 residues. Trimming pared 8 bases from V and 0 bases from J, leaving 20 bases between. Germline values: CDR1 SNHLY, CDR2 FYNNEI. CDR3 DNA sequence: TGTGCCAGCCTGGGGCCAGGGGTGCCCTTAGCCAAAAACATTCAGTACTTC. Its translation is CASLGPGVPLAKNIQYF.

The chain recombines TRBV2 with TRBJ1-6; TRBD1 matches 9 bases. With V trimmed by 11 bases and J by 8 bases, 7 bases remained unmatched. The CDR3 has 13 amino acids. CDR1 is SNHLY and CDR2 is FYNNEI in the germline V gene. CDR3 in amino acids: CAGTGGWDSPLHF. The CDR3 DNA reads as TGTGCCGGAACAGGGGGCTGGGATTCACCCCTCCACTTT.

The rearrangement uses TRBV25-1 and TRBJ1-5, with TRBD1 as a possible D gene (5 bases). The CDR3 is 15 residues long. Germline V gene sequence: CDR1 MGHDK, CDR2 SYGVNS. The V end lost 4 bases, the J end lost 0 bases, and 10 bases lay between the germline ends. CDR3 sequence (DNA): TGTGCCAGCAGTGCGCAGGGCTATAGCAATCAGCCCCAGCATTTT. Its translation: CASSAQGYSNQPQHF.

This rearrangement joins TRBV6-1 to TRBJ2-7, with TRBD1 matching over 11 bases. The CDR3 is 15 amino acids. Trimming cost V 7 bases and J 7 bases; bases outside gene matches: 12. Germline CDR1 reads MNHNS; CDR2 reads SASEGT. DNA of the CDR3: TGTGCCAGCATCCCCGGACAGGGGGCTCCCCGGGAGCAGTACGTC. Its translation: CASIPGQGAPREQYV.